One and the same sample provided the 30 T cell receptor beta chains below, sequenced in a study of T cell responses to AZD1222 COVID-19 vaccine. TCRdb's copy holds only in-frame clones and misses some; the assay was immunoSEQ multiplex PCR. The table has some 130,000 clones, roughly 82% seen once. The material was peripheral blood, obtained on day 0 of AZD1222 vaccination. These receptors came from an adult in good health.

This clone has a handful of counts. Within the sample, other DNA sequences also encode this same CDR3. DNA of the CDR3: TGTGCCAGCAGCTTGGGAGAATATGGCTACACCTTC. It translates to CASSLGEYGYTF. The chain links TRBV7-9 to TRBJ1-2; D unclear. V was shortened by 3 bases and J by 5 bases, with 7 bases between the two germline ends. Germline-derived CDR1 and CDR2 are SEHNR and FQNEAQ (reference sequence). The CDR3 sequence is 12 residues long.

This clone was observed a single time. The chain recombines TRBV5-5 with TRBJ1-1; D may be TRBD1 (6 bases). Trimming removed 5 bases at V and 1 base at J, with 9 bases between. Germline V gives CDR1 SGHKS, CDR2 YYEKEE (reference sequence). The CDR3 totals 13 residues. The CDR3 sequence: CASRLDRNTEAFF. The DNA for the CDR3 is TGTGCCAGCAGGCTGGACAGGAACACTGAAGCTTTCTTT.

There are a few counts of this clone. This sequence joins TRBV28 and TRBJ2-2; D unclear. Trimming took 5 bases from V and 5 from J, leaving 12 bases between them. The CDR3 extends over 14 amino acids. Germline lookup yields CDR1 MDHEN and CDR2 SYDVKM. The CDR3 nucleotides are TGTGCCAGCAGTACCCTACTGGGTACCGGGGAGCTGTTTTTT. It encodes CASSTLLGTGELFF.

This clone occurred once. The rearrangement links TRBV7-2 to TRBJ1-3; no definite D call. V was clipped by 6 bases and J by 3 bases, with 9 bases between them. The CDR3 contains 13 residues. Germline assignment: CDR1 SGHTA and CDR2 FQGNSA. CDR3: CASSVGFGNTIYF. CDR3 nucleotide sequence: TGTGCCAGCAGTGTGGGCTTTGGAAACACCATATATTTT.

In its sample, this clone was seen once. CDR3 amino acids: CASSQDPRAEAFF. CDR3 nucleotide sequence: TGCGCCAGCAGCCAAGATCCCAGGGCTGAAGCTTTCTTT. The chain combines TRBV4-1 with TRBJ1-1; tentative D call: TRBD1 (5 bases). V lost 0 bases and J lost 6, with 8 bases in between. The CDR3 totals 13 residues. CDR1 and CDR2 from the germline V gene are MGHRA and YSYEKL.

The chain links TRBV19 to TRBJ1-5; D is unclear. Germline V gene data show CDR1 as LNHDA and CDR2 as SQIVND (reference sequence). V was shortened by 3 bases and J by 6 bases, with 12 bases between the two germline ends. CDR3 size: 14 residues. CDR3 nucleotides: TGTGCCAGTAGTATGTTGGGGATGCCTCAGCCCCAGCATTTT. It encodes CASSMLGMPQPQHF.

The table lists this clone with a count of one. The V gene is TRBV2, the J gene TRBJ1-6; 10 nucleotides align to TRBD1. Germline loops: CDR1 SNHLY, CDR2 FYNNEI. The V and J ends lost 5 bases and 7 bases, in that order; junction bases with no gene match: 2. CDR3 length equals 14 residues. CDR3 region: CASSRQGANSPLHF. CDR3 in DNA: TGTGCCAGCAGTCGACAGGGGGCGAATTCACCCCTCCACTTT.

The chain has TRBV9 and TRBJ1-4; 9 nucleotides line up with TRBD1. J lost 7 bases, V lost 2 bases, and 3 bases had no gene match. Per the germline V gene, CDR1 is SGDLS and CDR2 is YYNGEE. This CDR3 region has 14 residues. The CDR3 region has the DNA TGTGCCAGCAGCGTGGGACAGGGAGCTGAAAAACTGTTTTTT. This encodes CASSVGQGAEKLFF.

The chain carries TRBV5-1 and TRBJ2-1, with D tentatively TRBD1 or TRBD2 (5 bases each). V lost 4 bases and J lost 0, with 14 bases in between. The CDR3 spans 16 residues. CDR1 and CDR2 from the germline V gene are SGHRS and YFSETQ. The DNA of the CDR3 is TGCGCCAGCAGCCAAGGGGCTGGGAGCTCCTACAATGAGCAGTTCTTC. It codes for CASSQGAGSSYNEQFF.

This clone was picked up a small number of times. The chain carries TRBV6-1 and TRBJ1-1, with D possibly matching TRBD1 (6 bases). V dropped 2 bases and J dropped 5 bases, with 9 bases sitting between them. CDR3 size: 13 residues. The germline V gene encodes CDR1 MNHNS and CDR2 SASEGT. For the CDR3, the DNA is TGTGCCAGCAGTGAATCTCAGGGGACTGAAGCTTTCTTT. This encodes CASSESQGTEAFF.

The genes are TRBV5-1 and TRBJ2-7, with TRBD1 matching over 8 bases. The CDR3 runs 15 residues. V lost 4 bases, J lost 6 bases, and 12 bases stayed unmatched. Germline V gene sequence: CDR1 SGHRS, CDR2 YFSETQ. The CDR3, as DNA: TGCGCCAGCAGCCTGGTGGGGTGGGGACAGGTCGAGCAGTACTTC. Translating it yields CASSLVGWGQVEQYF.

The J gene is TRBJ1-6, the V gene TRBV5-6; TRBD1 matches at 8 bases. Germline CDR1 reads SGHDT; CDR2 reads YYEEEE. The CDR3 is 17 residues long. Trimming took 4 bases from V and 2 from J; bases not matched to a gene: 8. As DNA, the CDR3 is TGTGCCAGCAGCCTGAACCAGGGGGCTACCTATAATTCACCCCTCCACTTT. Encoded protein: CASSLNQGATYNSPLHF.

The chain carries TRBV15 and TRBJ2-5, with a weak D call TRBD1 (5 bases). The CDR3 length is 17 residues. In germline, CDR1 is LNHNV, CDR2 YYDKDF (reference sequence). Trimming cost V 0 bases and J 1 base, with 15 bases left between them. CDR3 in amino acids: CATSRDLGTTGQETQYF. The CDR3 DNA is TGTGCCACCAGCAGAGATCTTGGCACTACAGGCCAAGAGACCCAGTACTTC.

The chain joins TRBV15 to TRBJ2-3; D is undetermined. Trimming cost V 9 bases and J 0 bases, with 16 bases left between them. The germline V gene has CDR1 LNHNV and CDR2 YYDKDF (reference sequence). The CDR3 spans 15 residues. CDR3 in DNA: TGTGCCACTACCAGTGAGTCCTCTAGCACAGATACGCAGTATTTT. Translation gives CATTSESSSTDTQYF.

The chain combines TRBV28 with TRBJ1-1; perhaps TRBD1 as D (6 bases). CDR1 and CDR2 from the germline V gene are MDHEN and SYDVKM. Trimming left V 3 bases short and J 4 bases short, with 12 bases between. There are 14 residues in the CDR3. For the CDR3, the DNA is TGTGCCAGCAGTTTGGGGTTACAGGGCACTGAAGCTTTCTTT. Encoded protein: CASSLGLQGTEAFF.

The V call is TRBV5-6, the J call TRBJ2-7; perhaps TRBD1 as D (5 bases). Germline CDR1 reads SGHDT; CDR2 reads YYEEEE. V shed 4 bases and J shed 0 bases, with 11 bases lying between them. This CDR3 contains 14 residues. The CDR3 bases are TGTGCCAGCAGCCCAACAGGCCGCTCCTACGAGCAGTACTTC. It yields the protein CASSPTGRSYEQYF. Together with reference TRBV5-6 and TRBJ2-7, the CDR3 gives the full variable domain: DAGVTQSPTHLIKTRGQQVTLRCSPKSGHDTVSWYQQALGQGPQFIFQYYEEEERQRGNFPDRFSGHQFPNYSSELNVNALLLGDSALYLCASSPTGRSYEQYFGPGTRLTVT.

The chain employs TRBV29-1 and TRBJ1-6; D is perhaps TRBD1 (5 bases). Germline CDR1 SQVTM, CDR2 ANQGSEA. V was pared by 4 bases and J by 5 bases, with 9 bases between. CDR3 length: 13 residues. CDR3 sequence (DNA): TGCAGCGTTGCAGGGTCCGATAATTCACCCCTCCACTTT. Encoded protein: CSVAGSDNSPLHF.

About this clone: Other DNA sequences in this sample translate to the same CDR3. V usage is TRBV5-1 and J usage is TRBJ1-2; tentative D call: TRBD1 (6 bases). CDR1 SGHRS and CDR2 YFSETQ come from the germline V gene. Between the trimmed V and J ends, which lost 1 base and 4 bases, there was a span of 14 bases. CDR3 size: 15 residues. The CDR3 coding sequence is TGCGCCAGCAGCTTGAGGGGGGGCGACGGCTATGGCTACACCTTC. Residues: CASSLRGGDGYGYTF.

This clone was observed a handful of times. The chain joins TRBV6-2 or TRBV6-3 to TRBJ2-2, with 7 bases aligning to TRBD1. With V trimmed by 6 bases and J by 7 bases, 8 bases remained unmatched. Germline V gene data show CDR1 as MNHEY and CDR2 as SVGEGT. The CDR3 contains 14 residues. The CDR3: CASSTGQAYGELFF. The CDR3 DNA sequence: TGTGCCAGCAGCACCGGACAGGCTTACGGGGAGCTGTTTTTT.

This chain joins TRBV2 and TRBJ1-1; weak D call: TRBD1 (6 bases). The CDR3 sequence is 14 residues long. The V gene lost 10 bases and the J gene lost 7 bases, with 22 bases spanning the gap. Germline CDR1 SNHLY, CDR2 FYNNEI. CDR3 nucleotide sequence: TGTGCCACTGAGGACAGAAAAAAAGAGGGTGAAGCTTTCTTT. This translates into CATEDRKKEGEAFF.

This clone was picked up a small number of times. The chain uses TRBV9 and TRBJ1-6, with D possibly TRBD1 on 5 matching bases. The CDR3 extends over 16 amino acids. Trimming shortened V by 5 bases and J by 9 bases, and 21 bases separated the two germline ends. CDR1 and CDR2 from the germline V gene are SGDLS and YYNGEE. Written as DNA, the CDR3 is TGTGCCAGCAGATTACCTTACGAGGGGCCTTTTTCACCCCTCCACTTT. It yields the protein CASRLPYEGPFSPLHF.

V and J are TRBV7-6 and TRBJ2-3; the D is unclear. The CDR3 sequence is 8 residues long. V was cut by 10 bases and J by 12 bases, with 8 bases left in between. Germline CDR1 reads SGHVS; CDR2 reads FNYEAQ. DNA of the CDR3: TGTGCCACCGCCACCCAGTATTTT. Amino acids: CATATQYF.

The V and J genes are TRBV18 and TRBJ2-3; 8 bases agree with TRBD1. V lost 2 bases, J lost 0 bases, and 1 base stayed unmatched. The CDR3 covers 15 residues. The V gene's germline CDR1 is KGHSH and CDR2 LQKENI. The CDR3 loop is CASSPDRGSTDTQYF. For the CDR3, the DNA is TGTGCCAGCTCACCAGACAGGGGTAGCACAGATACGCAGTATTTT. Full variable domain (remainder filled in from reference TRBV18 and TRBJ2-3): NAGVMQNPRHLVRRRGQEARLRCSPMKGHSHVYWYRQLPEEGLKFMVYLQKENIIDESGMPKERFSAEFPKEGPSILRIQQVVRGDSAAYFCASSPDRGSTDTQYFGPGTRLTVL.

This chain uses TRBV27 with TRBJ1-1, with TRBD1 matching over 7 bases. This CDR3 contains 16 residues. J was trimmed by 3 bases and V by 6 bases; bases with no gene match: 13. CDR1 and CDR2 from the germline V gene are MNHEY and SMNVEV (reference sequence). CDR3 nucleotide sequence: TGTGCCAGCAGGACTGAGACAGGGTCCCCTGACACTGAAGCTTTCTTT. It encodes CASRTETGSPDTEAFF.

The chain couples TRBV5-6 to TRBJ1-4; no firm D call. CDR1 SGHDT and CDR2 YYEEEE come from the germline V gene. V dropped 0 bases and J dropped 4 bases, with 7 bases sitting between them. The CDR3 contains 14 residues. The CDR3 bases are TGTGCCAGCAGCTTGGTAGGGAATAATGAAAAACTGTTTTTT. This encodes CASSLVGNNEKLFF.

The chain couples TRBV19 to TRBJ1-3, with D hard to call. V dropped 11 bases and J dropped 0 bases, with 5 bases sitting between them. The V gene's germline CDR1 is LNHDA and CDR2 SQIVND (reference sequence). The CDR3 runs to 11 residues. The CDR3 loop is CAAGSGNTIYF. Written as DNA, the CDR3 is TGTGCCGCAGGCTCTGGAAACACCATATATTTT. Full variable domain (remainder filled in from reference TRBV19 and TRBJ1-3): DGGITQSPKYLFRKEGQNVTLSCEQNLNHDAMYWYRQDPGQGLRLIYYSQIVNDFQKGDIAEGYSVSREKKESFPLTVTSAQKNPTAFYLCAAGSGNTIYFGEGSWLTVV.

The chain combines TRBV29-1 with TRBJ1-1; 7 bases map to TRBD1. Unmatched junction bases numbered 16, after V lost 6 bases and J lost 6 bases. Per germline, CDR1 SQVTM and CDR2 ANQGSEA. The CDR3 runs 15 residues. The CDR3 spells CSVEGAMIRFAEAFF. CDR3 DNA: TGCAGCGTGGAGGGGGCGATGATTAGGTTTGCTGAAGCTTTCTTT. The full variable domain, rest sourced from reference TRBV29-1 and TRBJ1-1, is SAVISQKPSRDICQRGTSLTIQCQVDSQVTMMFWYRQQPGQSLTLIATANQGSEATYESGFVIDKFPISRPNLTFSTLTVSNMSPEDSSIYLCSVEGAMIRFAEAFFGQGTRLTVV.

This clone was counted between two and nine times. The J gene is TRBJ1-1, the V gene TRBV6-5; no clear D. CDR1 is MNHEY and CDR2 is SVGAGI in the germline V gene. V shed 0 bases and J shed 1 base, with 3 bases lying between them. CDR3 size: 13 residues. The CDR3 coding sequence is TGTGCCAGCAGTTACTCGTGGAACACTGAAGCTTTCTTT. Protein: CASSYSWNTEAFF.

The V gene is TRBV6-1, the J gene TRBJ1-1; D gene unclear. V was trimmed by 2 bases and J by 0 bases, leaving 10 bases between them. This CDR3 spans 15 amino acids. From germline, CDR1 is MNHNS and CDR2 SASEGT. The CDR3 loop is CASSELRYMNTEAFF. The CDR3 DNA is TGTGCCAGCAGTGAATTGAGATACATGAACACTGAAGCTTTCTTT.

The rearrangement uses TRBV15 and TRBJ1-3; D gene ambiguous. The V end lost 6 bases, the J end lost 2 bases, and 2 bases lay between the germline ends. The CDR3 contains 11 residues. Germline-derived CDR1 and CDR2 are LNHNV and YYDKDF (reference sequence). The CDR3 protein is CATRAGNTIYF. CDR3 in DNA: TGTGCCACCAGGGCTGGAAACACCATATATTTT.